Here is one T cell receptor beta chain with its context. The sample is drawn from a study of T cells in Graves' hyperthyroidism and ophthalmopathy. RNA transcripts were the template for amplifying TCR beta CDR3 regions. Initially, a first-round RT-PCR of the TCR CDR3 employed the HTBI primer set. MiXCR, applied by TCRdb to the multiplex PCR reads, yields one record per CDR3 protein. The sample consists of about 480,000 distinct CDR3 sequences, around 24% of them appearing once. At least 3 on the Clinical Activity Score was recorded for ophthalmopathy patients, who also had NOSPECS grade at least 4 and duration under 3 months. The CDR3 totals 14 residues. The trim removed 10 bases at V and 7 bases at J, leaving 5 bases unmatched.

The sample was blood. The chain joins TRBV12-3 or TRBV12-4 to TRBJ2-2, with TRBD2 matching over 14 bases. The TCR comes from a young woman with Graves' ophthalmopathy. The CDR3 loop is CATQGTSGSGELFF. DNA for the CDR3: TGTGCCACCCAAGGGACTAGCGGGAGCGGGGAGCTGTTTTTT.